Below are 27 T cell receptor beta chains sequenced from a single sample in a study of T cell repertoires in cytomegalovirus infection. The antigens of these receptors remain unknown. TCRdb re-derived calls from the reads in MiXCR, one entry per CDR3 protein. The data hold 100,000 to 150,000 distinct CDR3 sequences, with roughly 32% observed a single time. The sequences come from CD8+ T cells from cultured PBMCs, collected from culture after CMV antigen stimulation. These receptors all come from a human donor in good health (CMV status not recorded). Some clones in this sample may be carry-over from other donors' samples.

This clonotype was seen only a few times. This chain links TRBV7-9 with TRBJ2-7; a weak D match, TRBD2 (5 bases). V lost 1 base to trimming and J lost 4 bases, with 14 bases between them. The CDR3 contains 15 residues. The V gene's germline CDR1 is SEHNR and CDR2 FQNEAQ (reference sequence). CDR3 sequence: CASSLVVPRDYEQYF. The DNA of the CDR3 is TGTGCCAGCAGCTTAGTGGTCCCTCGGGATTACGAGCAGTACTTC.

This clonotype was found many times. This chain connects TRBV7-9 to TRBJ2-3; TRBD1 or TRBD2 may be the D gene (5 bases each). Germline assignment: CDR1 SEHNR and CDR2 FQNEAQ (reference sequence). V gave up 3 bases and J gave up 3 bases, with 16 bases separating them. This CDR3 is built from 16 residues. The CDR3, as DNA: TGTGCCAGCAGCTTTGACGGGACCTCGGGTACAGATACGCAGTATTTT. This gives the protein CASSFDGTSGTDTQYF. Variable domain in full (rest from reference TRBV7-9 and TRBJ2-3): DTGVSQNPRHKITKRGQNVTFRCDPISEHNRLYWYRQTLGQGPEFLTYFQNEAQLEKSRLLSDRFSAERPKGSFSTLEIQRTEQGDSAMYLCASSFDGTSGTDTQYFGPGTRLTVL.

DNA of the CDR3: TGTGCCAGCACCGATTATGTGGGGCGCGGGCAGCCCCAGCATTTT. Translation gives CASTDYVGRGQPQHF. The chain links TRBV28 to TRBJ1-5; TRBD1 might be the D (5 bases). There are 15 residues in the CDR3. V lost 7 bases, J lost 7 bases, and 20 bases lay in between. CDR1 is MDHEN, CDR2 SYDVKM, per germline.

At least ten counts were recorded for this clonotype. This rearrangement joins TRBV7-2 to TRBJ2-3; TRBD2 might be the D (7 bases). Looked up from germline, CDR1 is SGHTA and CDR2 is FQGNSA. Trimming left V 3 bases short and J 6 bases short, with 19 bases between. The CDR3 is made up of 16 amino acids. CDR3 loop: CASSFNVRGAGDTQYF. The CDR3 coding sequence is TGTGCCAGCAGCTTTAATGTACGGGGGGCCGGCGATACGCAGTATTTT.

This clonotype was seen a handful of times. The chain carries TRBV4-1 and TRBJ2-2; D may be TRBD2 (6 bases). Germline V CDR1 and CDR2: MGHRA, YSYEKL. CDR3 length: 14 residues. Trimming stripped 5 bases from V and 6 bases from J, with 13 bases between. CDR3 region: CASSYGGGAGELFF. The CDR3 DNA is TGCGCCAGCAGCTACGGGGGAGGCGCCGGGGAGCTGTTTTTT.

In this sample, this clonotype turned up a few times. CDR3 region: CATSDAYEETQYF. Written as DNA, the CDR3 is TGTGCCACCAGTGATGCATACGAAGAGACCCAGTACTTC. The chain is built from TRBV24-1 and TRBJ2-5, with unresolved D. The germline V gene encodes CDR1 KGHDR and CDR2 SFDVKD. The germline V and J ends were trimmed by 3 bases and 3 bases, with 7 bases remaining between them. The CDR3 covers 13 residues.

In DNA, the CDR3 is TGTGCCAGCAGCTTGATAGGGTACGAGCAGTACTTC. Translated: CASSLIGYEQYF. This chain uses TRBV5-4 with TRBJ2-7; D gene uncertain. V gave up 1 base and J gave up 4 bases, with 6 bases separating them. The CDR3 loop spans 12 amino acids. The germline V gene encodes CDR1 SGHNT and CDR2 YYREEE (reference sequence).

Of note for this clonotype: This clone may be a read error of a much larger clone one base away. The V and J genes are TRBV6-8 and TRBJ1-5, with TRBD1 as a possible D gene (6 bases). Germline loops: CDR1 MNHGY, CDR2 SAAAGT. The CDR3 covers 15 residues. Between the trimmed V and J ends, which lost 5 bases and 0 bases, there was a span of 11 bases. This CDR3 reads CASSRRQDSNQPQHF. CDR3 sequence (DNA): TGTGCCAGCAGTCGCAGACAGGATAGCAATCAGCCCCAGCATTTT.

Ten or more counts support this clonotype. The chain joins TRBV10-3 to TRBJ2-5, with TRBD1 identical over 7 bases. Per the germline V gene, CDR1 is ENHRY and CDR2 is SYGVKD. Losses at the gene ends were 3 bases for V and 7 bases for J; bases not matched to a gene: 8. CDR3 length: 14 residues. The CDR3 protein is CAISDRQGQGTQYF. The CDR3 DNA is TGTGCCATCAGTGATCGACAGGGTCAGGGGACCCAGTACTTC.

This clonotype has only a few counts. This chain uses TRBV7-3 with TRBJ1-6; D gene uncertain. This CDR3 is 19 amino acids long. Germline V lookup: CDR1 SGHTA, CDR2 FQGTGA. V was trimmed by 1 base and J by 0 bases, leaving 16 bases between them. The CDR3 nucleotides read TGTGCCAGCAGCTTAATACGCACAGAGACGAGCTCCTATAATTCACCCCTCCACTTT. The encoded protein is CASSLIRTETSSYNSPLHF.

The chain is built from TRBV7-1 and TRBJ1-1; tentative D call: TRBD1 (6 bases). TRBV7-1 is recorded as an ORF, its role being uncertain. The length of the CDR3 is 12 residues. V lost 8 bases, J lost 3 bases, and 10 bases lay in between. As DNA, the CDR3 is TGTGCCAGCGGGGGCGCGGACACTGAAGCTTTCTTT. Residues: CASGGADTEAFF.

This clonotype was counted a few times. This chain connects TRBV28 to TRBJ1-2; the D is unclear. From germline, CDR1 is MDHEN and CDR2 SYDVKM. V was pared by 8 bases and J by 4 bases, with 14 bases between. The CDR3 has 13 amino acids. This CDR3 is CASCPIQSYGYTF. The CDR3 DNA is TGTGCCAGCTGTCCAATTCAATCCTATGGCTACACCTTC.

The CDR3 region has the DNA TGTGCCAGCAGCTTAGGACTAGGAGAAGATACGCAGTATTTT. This encodes CASSLGLGEDTQYF. The chain links TRBV7-6 to TRBJ2-3; possibly TRBD2 for D (6 bases). Trimming took off 1 base at V and 5 bases at J, with 10 bases between the two ends. The V gene's germline CDR1 is SGHVS and CDR2 FNYEAQ. This CDR3 contains 14 residues.

This clonotype was seen more than once but under ten times. The rearrangement links TRBV6-1 to TRBJ2-7; D possibly corresponds to TRBD2 (5 bases). V dropped 3 bases and J dropped 2 bases, with 11 bases sitting between them. The CDR3 has 14 amino acids. Per the germline V gene, CDR1 is MNHNS and CDR2 is SASEGT. The CDR3: CASSDEGSTYEQYF. The CDR3, as DNA: TGTGCCAGCAGTGATGAGGGTAGCACCTACGAGCAGTACTTC.

The V and J genes are TRBV7-2 and TRBJ2-3; 9 positions match TRBD2. V lost 2 bases to trimming and J lost 2 bases; unmatched junction nucleotides: 5. CDR1 SGHTA and CDR2 FQGNSA come from the germline V gene. The CDR3 contains 16 residues. The CDR3 region has the DNA TGTGCCAGCAGCTTAAGAGCGGGGGGACTCACAGATACGCAGTATTTT. Translated: CASSLRAGGLTDTQYF.

This clonotype was seen more than once but under ten times. The gene calls are TRBV7-6 and TRBJ2-7; possibly TRBD1 or TRBD2 for D (6 bases each). The V gene's germline CDR1 is SGHVS and CDR2 FNYEAQ. V was clipped by 5 bases and J by 5 bases, with 16 bases between them. The CDR3 totals 14 residues. The CDR3 reads CASSPLPGADEQYF. CDR3 bases: TGTGCCAGCAGCCCTCTTCCGGGGGCCGACGAGCAGTACTTC.

V usage is TRBV6-2 or TRBV6-3 and J usage is TRBJ2-6; D ambiguous. V lost 4 bases and J 0 bases, leaving 4 bases between the germline ends. This CDR3 spans 14 amino acids. Looked up from germline, CDR1 is MNHEY and CDR2 is SVGEGT. CDR3 sequence: CASSFDSGANVLTF. The CDR3 DNA sequence: TGTGCCAGCAGTTTTGACTCTGGGGCCAACGTCCTGACTTTC.

The chain links TRBV20-1 to TRBJ2-5; TRBD2 matches at 10 bases. The V gene's germline CDR1 is DFQATT and CDR2 SNEGSKA (reference sequence). The CDR3 length is 15 residues. V dropped 0 bases and J dropped 2; count of bases not matched to a gene: 3. In nucleotides, the CDR3 is TGCAGTGCTAGAGATCCTAGCGGGGGTCAAGAGACCCAGTACTTC. The encoded protein is CSARDPSGGQETQYF.

This clonotype was detected only a few times. The gene calls are TRBV7-6 and TRBJ2-5; D possibly corresponds to TRBD2 (6 bases). The V end was cut by 1 base, the J end by 3 bases, with 18 bases between. This CDR3 comprises 17 residues. Germline V gene sequence: CDR1 SGHVS, CDR2 FNYEAQ. In nucleotides, the CDR3 is TGTGCCAGCAGCTTAGAGACGTGGATCCGCGGGAAAGAGACCCAGTACTTC. Translating gives CASSLETWIRGKETQYF.

This chain joins TRBV10-3 and TRBJ2-5; possible D gene TRBD1, 5 bases. Germline V gene lookup returns CDR1 ENHRY and CDR2 SYGVKD. Trimming took 10 bases from V and 2 from J, leaving 11 bases between them. The CDR3 has 12 amino acids. Written as DNA, the CDR3 is TGTGCCACCTTGGGGCGGCAAGAGACCCAGTACTTC. Its translation: CATLGRQETQYF.

The chain combines TRBV5-1 with TRBJ1-1; possible D gene TRBD1, 5 bases. The V gene's germline CDR1 is SGHRS and CDR2 YFSETQ. Between the trimmed V and J ends, which lost 0 bases and 1 base, there was a span of 10 bases. The CDR3 is 15 residues long. The CDR3 coding sequence is TGCGCCAGCAGCTTGGGGGGGACGGCGAACACTGAAGCTTTCTTT. This translates into CASSLGGTANTEAFF.

This clonotype was counted between two and nine times. The CDR3 here is CASSQWRGISPDTQYF. The CDR3 nucleotides read TGCGCCAGCAGTCAATGGCGGGGCATCTCTCCAGATACGCAGTATTTT. V and J are TRBV23-1 and TRBJ2-3; maybe TRBD2 (6 bases). TRBV23-1 falls under the ORF class, with uncertain function. Trimming cost V 1 base and J 4 bases, with 15 bases left between them. CDR3 length: 16 residues.

Ten or more counts support this clonotype. V and J are TRBV7-8 and TRBJ1-1, with D possibly being TRBD1 (6 bases). CDR3 length equals 14 residues. V was pared by 6 bases and J by 1 base, with 12 bases between. CDR1 SGHVS and CDR2 FQNEAQ come from the germline V gene. The CDR3 sequence: CASSRTVTNTEAFF. DNA of the CDR3: TGTGCCAGCAGTAGGACAGTTACGAACACTGAAGCTTTCTTT.

The rearrangement uses TRBV6-2 or TRBV6-3 and TRBJ2-2, with D unclear. The CDR3 is made up of 14 amino acids. The germline CDR1 and CDR2 sequences are MNHEY and SVGEGT. Trimming cost V 2 bases and J 4 bases, with 8 bases left between them. CDR3 nucleotide sequence: TGTGCCAGCAGTTACAGGGTAATCACCGGGGAGCTGTTTTTT. Protein sequence: CASSYRVITGELFF.

Many counts were recorded for this clonotype. In DNA, the CDR3 is TGTGCCAGCAGCTCCCTCCCCGGGACTGCGAACACAGATACGCAGTATTTT. Amino acid sequence: CASSSLPGTANTDTQYF. V and J are TRBV7-9 and TRBJ2-3; possibly TRBD2 for D (6 bases). V lost 4 bases, J lost 2 bases, and 19 bases lay in between. The CDR3 is 17 amino acids. Looked up from germline, CDR1 is SEHNR and CDR2 is FQNEAQ (reference sequence).

The genes are TRBV5-4 and TRBJ2-6; 8 bases line up with TRBD1. Looked up from germline, CDR1 is SGHNT and CDR2 is YYREEE (reference sequence). This CDR3 is built from 20 residues. The ends lost 2 bases at V and 3 bases at J; junction bases unmatched: 16. The CDR3: CASSLGSVGRGRDGANVLTF. DNA of the CDR3: TGTGCCAGCAGCTTAGGGAGTGTTGGCAGGGGGCGCGATGGGGCCAACGTCCTGACTTTC.

The genes are TRBV4-1 and TRBJ2-7; the match to TRBD1 covers 7 bases. After removal of 2 bases from V and 2 bases from J, the junction contained 9 bases not matched to a gene. Germline loops: CDR1 MGHRA, CDR2 YSYEKL. The length of the CDR3 is 16 residues. The CDR3 coding sequence is TGCGCCAGCAGCCAACATGAGCGACAGGGTCCCTACGAGCAGTACTTC. Its protein product is CASSQHERQGPYEQYF.